These 23 T cell receptor beta chains came from one sample sequenced in a study of T cell responses to AZD1222 COVID-19 vaccine (dated by TCRdb to the early 2020s). The protocol used for the library was the immunoSEQ multiplex PCR assay. Sourced from immuneACCESS, this table was stored by TCRdb with only in-frame sequences that have V and J called. A share of the clones is absent; for the studies checked, an unresolved V gene accounts for under half, and the remainder has no known explanation. The sample yields some 140,000 clones; about 93% were counted once. The top ten hold 6% to 7% of the sample. The time point label for this specimen denotes: about 28 days (+/-7) after the second vaccine dose. The starting material was peripheral blood, obtained 28 days after the second AZD1222 dose. Receptor source: an adult who received the AZD1222 COVID-19 vaccine.

The chain links TRBV28 to TRBJ2-7, with D unresolved. Germline loops: CDR1 MDHEN, CDR2 SYDVKM. There are 16 residues in the CDR3. Trimming removed 6 bases from V and 2 bases from J, with 20 bases in between. CDR3 nucleotide sequence: TGTGCCAGCAGCCCATCCCTCCGGACGGTCGCCTACGAGCAGTACTTC. Its translation is CASSPSLRTVAYEQYF. The full variable domain, completed using reference TRBV28 and TRBJ2-7, is DVKVTQSSRYLVKRTGEKVFLECVQDMDHENMFWYRQDPGLGLRLIYFSYDVKMKEKGDIPEGYSVSREKKERFSLILESASTNQTSMYLCASSPSLRTVAYEQYFGPGTRLTVT.

J is TRBJ1-6 and V is TRBV18; weak D call: TRBD1 (6 bases). CDR1 is KGHSH and CDR2 is LQKENI in the germline V gene. The CDR3 loop spans 15 amino acids. The ends were cut back, 5 bases at V and 9 bases at J, with 17 bases in the middle. The CDR3 DNA follows: TGTGCCAGCTCAGGCGACAGGATTGGAAGTTCACCCCTCCACTTT. It codes for CASSGDRIGSSPLHF.

The chain couples TRBV7-9 to TRBJ1-6, with D uncertain. This CDR3 spans 16 amino acids. V shed 1 base and J shed 6 bases, with 13 bases lying between them. Germline values: CDR1 SEHNR, CDR2 FQNEAQ (reference sequence). The CDR3 reads CASSLGAKLPNSPLHF. The DNA for the CDR3 is TGTGCCAGCAGCTTAGGGGCGAAATTGCCTAATTCACCCCTCCACTTT.

This chain uses TRBV19 with TRBJ2-1, with TRBD2 matching over 9 bases. V gave up 3 bases and J gave up 7 bases; unmatched junction bases: 4. CDR3 length: 14 amino acids. From germline, CDR1 is LNHDA and CDR2 SQIVND (reference sequence). The CDR3 DNA reads as TGTGCCAGTAGTATCAGCGGGGGGCGGAATGAGCAGTTCTTC. Translating it yields CASSISGGRNEQFF.

The gene calls are TRBV6-5 and TRBJ2-7, with 11 bases lining up with TRBD2. Germline CDR1 and CDR2: MNHEY and SVGAGI. Trimming cost V 6 bases and J 2 bases; bases outside gene matches: 3. This CDR3 has 14 residues. The DNA for the CDR3 is TGTGCCAGCAGACTAGCGGGGGCCGCCTACGAGCAGTACTTC. This encodes CASRLAGAAYEQYF.

This clone was observed once. The chain links TRBV5-1 to TRBJ2-3; D may be TRBD1 or TRBD2 (5 bases each). The ends were cut back, 5 bases at V and 0 bases at J, with 13 bases in the middle. CDR1 is SGHRS and CDR2 is YFSETQ in the germline V gene. This CDR3 has 15 amino acids. The CDR3 loop reads CASSVGAPSTDTQYF. In DNA form, the CDR3 reads TGCGCCAGCAGTGTCGGGGCCCCTAGCACAGATACGCAGTATTTT.

This clone was found a few times. The rearrangement uses TRBV11-1 and TRBJ1-1; D is possibly TRBD1 (5 bases). The V gene lost 5 bases and the J gene lost 2 bases, with 18 bases spanning the gap. This CDR3 has 16 residues. Looked up from germline, CDR1 is SGHAT and CDR2 is FQDESV (reference sequence). CDR3 residues: CASSDAWGRDNTEAFF. In nucleotides, the CDR3 is TGTGCCAGCAGCGATGCCTGGGGCAGGGATAACACTGAAGCTTTCTTT.

The rearrangement uses TRBV20-1 and TRBJ1-5; a weak D match, TRBD1 (6 bases). This CDR3 is 14 amino acids long. V dropped 6 bases and J dropped 2 bases, with 14 bases sitting between them. CDR1 and CDR2 from the germline V gene are DFQATT and SNEGSKA (reference sequence). CDR3 DNA: TGCAGTGCCAGTAGGGGGAATGGCAATCAGCCCCAGCATTTT. This translates into CSASRGNGNQPQHF.

The rearrangement joins TRBV3-1 (or the pseudogene TRBV3-2) to TRBJ1-2; D is perhaps TRBD1 (6 bases). Germline V CDR1 and CDR2: LGHDT, YNNKEL (reference sequence). Trimming took off 6 bases at V and 3 bases at J, with 14 bases between the two ends. There are 14 residues in the CDR3. CDR3 region: CASRFGGQDYGYTF. CDR3 nucleotides: TGTGCCAGCAGGTTCGGGGGGCAAGACTATGGCTACACCTTC.

The rearrangement links TRBV18 to TRBJ1-5; D gene uncertain. Germline CDR1 and CDR2: KGHSH and LQKENI. The CDR3 consists of 13 residues. V was clipped by 4 bases and J by 3 bases, with 7 bases between them. The CDR3, as DNA: TGTGCCAGCTCACGTCAAAACAATCAGCCCCAGCATTTT. This encodes CASSRQNNQPQHF.

This chain joins TRBV7-2 and TRBJ1-1; possible D gene TRBD1, 5 bases. There are 16 residues in the CDR3. V shed 1 base and J shed 0 bases, with 12 bases lying between them. Germline V lookup: CDR1 SGHTA, CDR2 FQGNSA. CDR3 loop: CASSLGRRGLNTEAFF. In DNA form, the CDR3 reads TGTGCCAGCAGCTTAGGGCGGCGGGGCTTGAACACTGAAGCTTTCTTT.

The chain carries TRBV5-1 and TRBJ2-5; D is possibly TRBD1 (5 bases). The CDR3 is 14 residues long. With 6 bases removed from V and 3 bases from J, the gap between germline ends came to 15 bases. Per the germline V gene, CDR1 is SGHRS and CDR2 is YFSETQ. CDR3 bases: TGCGCCAGCATGTTTCTAGAAGGGGAAGAGACCCAGTACTTC. Amino acid sequence: CASMFLEGEETQYF.

V and J are TRBV18 and TRBJ1-2, with D possibly TRBD1 on 6 matching bases. The CDR3 spans 17 residues. The germline V gene has CDR1 KGHSH and CDR2 LQKENI. Between the trimmed V and J ends, which lost 0 bases and 3 bases, there was a span of 17 bases. CDR3 DNA: TGTGCCAGCTCACCACCAGGGATACAGGGTTCGGACTATGGCTACACCTTC. This codes for CASSPPGIQGSDYGYTF. Full variable domain (missing parts from reference TRBV18 and TRBJ1-2): NAGVMQNPRHLVRRRGQEARLRCSPMKGHSHVYWYRQLPEEGLKFMVYLQKENIIDESGMPKERFSAEFPKEGPSILRIQQVVRGDSAAYFCASSPPGIQGSDYGYTFGSGTRLTVV.

The genes are TRBV15 and TRBJ2-2, with D unresolved. The CDR3 has 17 residues. Germline CDR1 reads LNHNV; CDR2 reads YYDKDF (reference sequence). With 4 bases removed from V and 1 base from J, the gap between germline ends came to 16 bases. CDR3 protein: CATSNLGGSQNTGELFF. CDR3 nucleotide sequence: TGTGCCACCAGCAACTTGGGCGGATCCCAGAACACCGGGGAGCTGTTTTTT.

The chain recombines TRBV10-3 with TRBJ2-2; 11 bases agree with TRBD2. In germline, CDR1 is ENHRY, CDR2 SYGVKD. Unmatched junction bases numbered 5, after V lost 11 bases and J lost 6 bases. The CDR3 runs to 13 residues. The CDR3 spells CASNSGGAGELFF. DNA of the CDR3: TGTGCCTCCAATAGCGGGGGGGCCGGGGAGCTGTTTTTT.

The V call is TRBV6-1, the J call TRBJ2-3; D is ambiguous. V gave up 0 bases and J gave up 3 bases, with 4 bases separating them. The V gene's germline CDR1 is MNHNS and CDR2 SASEGT. The CDR3 consists of 13 residues. For the CDR3, the DNA is TGTGCCAGCAGTGAAGCTGGAACAGATACGCAGTATTTT. Translation gives CASSEAGTDTQYF.

The chain employs TRBV28 and TRBJ1-2; perhaps TRBD1 as D (6 bases). Per the germline V gene, CDR1 is MDHEN and CDR2 is SYDVKM. Trimming cost V 2 bases and J 1 base, with 11 bases left between them. This CDR3 is 15 amino acids long. The CDR3 DNA is TGTGCCAGCAGTTTACTGGGGGCCGTTAACTATGGCTACACCTTC. It encodes CASSLLGAVNYGYTF.

V usage is TRBV27 and J usage is TRBJ1-5, with TRBD1 identical over 10 bases. V trimming: 6 bases; J trimming: 4 bases; junction bases outside the gene matches: 6. CDR3 size: 15 residues. Germline CDR1 reads MNHEY; CDR2 reads SMNVEV (reference sequence). The CDR3 DNA follows: TGTGCCAGCAGACCGACAGGGGGCCCTAATCAGCCCCAGCATTTT. Its translation is CASRPTGGPNQPQHF.

V gene TRBV13 combines with J gene TRBJ2-5; 8 bases match TRBD2. Trimming at V came to 0 bases and at J to 7 bases, leaving 13 bases not matched to a gene. The CDR3 runs 17 residues. The V gene's germline CDR1 is PRHDT and CDR2 FYEKMQ (reference sequence). CDR3 sequence: CASSLGAGAGAPATQYF. CDR3 nucleotides: TGTGCCAGCAGCTTAGGGGCTGGAGCGGGGGCCCCGGCGACCCAGTACTTC.

The rearrangement joins TRBV7-9 to TRBJ1-4; a weak D match, TRBD1 (6 bases). The length of the CDR3 is 15 residues. V lost 5 bases to trimming and J lost 1 base, with 11 bases between them. The germline V gene encodes CDR1 SEHNR and CDR2 FQNEAQ (reference sequence). The CDR3 DNA reads as TGTGCCAGCAGCCGCCCGGGACAAACTAATGAAAAACTGTTTTTT. It specifies CASSRPGQTNEKLFF.

A single count supports this clone. The chain has TRBV13 and TRBJ1-4, with TRBD1 as a possible D gene (5 bases). The germline V and J ends were trimmed by 5 bases and 4 bases, with 17 bases remaining between them. CDR1 and CDR2 from the germline V gene are PRHDT and FYEKMQ (reference sequence). There are 16 residues in the CDR3. The CDR3, as DNA: TGTGCCAGCAGCCCGGGAATTGGGGCCTATAATGAAAAACTGTTTTTT. It translates to CASSPGIGAYNEKLFF.

This clone appeared a single time. The J gene is TRBJ2-7, the V gene TRBV11-3; D ambiguous. This CDR3 has 13 amino acids. Trimming took off 3 bases at V and 5 bases at J, with 11 bases between the two ends. From germline, CDR1 is SGHNT and CDR2 YENEEA. This CDR3 is CASSFSTGDEQYF. Here the CDR3 DNA reads TGTGCCAGCAGCTTTAGTACTGGGGACGAGCAGTACTTC. Supplemented by reference TRBV11-3 and TRBJ2-7, the full variable domain reads EAGVVQSPRYKIIEKKQPVAFWCNPISGHNTLYWYLQNLGQGPELLIRYENEEAVDDSQLPKDRFSAERLKGVDSTLKIQPAELGDSAVYLCASSFSTGDEQYFGPGTRLTVT.

The chain links TRBV5-1 to TRBJ1-6; unclear D gene. This CDR3 contains 15 residues. Trimming removed 0 bases from V and 6 bases from J, with 10 bases in between. Per germline, CDR1 SGHRS and CDR2 YFSETQ. In DNA form, the CDR3 reads TGCGCCAGCAGCTTGGGCCCGGAACGTAATTCACCCCTCCACTTT. Translation gives CASSLGPERNSPLHF.